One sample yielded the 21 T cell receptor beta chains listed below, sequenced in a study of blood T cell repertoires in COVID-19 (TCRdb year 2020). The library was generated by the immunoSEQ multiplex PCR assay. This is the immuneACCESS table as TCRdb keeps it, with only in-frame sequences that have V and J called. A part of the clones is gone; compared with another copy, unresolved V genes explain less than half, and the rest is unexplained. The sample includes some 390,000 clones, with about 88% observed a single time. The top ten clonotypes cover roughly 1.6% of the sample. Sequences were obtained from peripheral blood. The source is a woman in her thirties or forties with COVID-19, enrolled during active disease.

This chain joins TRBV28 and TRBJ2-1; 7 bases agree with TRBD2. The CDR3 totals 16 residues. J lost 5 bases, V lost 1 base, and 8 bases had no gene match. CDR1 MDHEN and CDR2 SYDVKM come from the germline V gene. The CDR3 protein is CASSLSGLHLNNEQFF. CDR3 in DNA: TGTGCCAGCAGTTTATCGGGACTACACCTTAACAATGAGCAGTTCTTC. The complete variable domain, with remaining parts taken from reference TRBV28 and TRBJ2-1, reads DVKVTQSSRYLVKRTGEKVFLECVQDMDHENMFWYRQDPGLGLRLIYFSYDVKMKEKGDIPEGYSVSREKKERFSLILESASTNQTSMYLCASSLSGLHLNNEQFFGPGTRLTVL.

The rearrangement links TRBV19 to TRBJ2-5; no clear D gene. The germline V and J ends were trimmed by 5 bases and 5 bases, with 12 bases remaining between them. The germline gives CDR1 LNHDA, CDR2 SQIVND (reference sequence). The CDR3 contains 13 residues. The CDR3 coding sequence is TGTGCCAGTAGTCCTACTGTAGAGGAGACCCAGTACTTC. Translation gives CASSPTVEETQYF.

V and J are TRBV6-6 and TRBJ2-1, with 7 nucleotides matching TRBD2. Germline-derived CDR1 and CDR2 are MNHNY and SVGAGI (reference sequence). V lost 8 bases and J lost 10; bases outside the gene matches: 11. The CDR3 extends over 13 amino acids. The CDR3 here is CASGMAGVKEQFF. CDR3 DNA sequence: TGTGCCAGCGGGATGGCGGGAGTAAAGGAGCAGTTCTTC.

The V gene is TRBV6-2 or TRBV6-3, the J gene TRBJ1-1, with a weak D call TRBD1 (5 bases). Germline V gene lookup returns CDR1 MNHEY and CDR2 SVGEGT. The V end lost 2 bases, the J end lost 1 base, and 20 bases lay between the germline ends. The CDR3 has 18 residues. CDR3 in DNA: TGTGCCAGCAGTTACCCCCCCAGGGAGGTGTGGACGAACACTGAAGCTTTCTTT. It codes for CASSYPPREVWTNTEAFF.

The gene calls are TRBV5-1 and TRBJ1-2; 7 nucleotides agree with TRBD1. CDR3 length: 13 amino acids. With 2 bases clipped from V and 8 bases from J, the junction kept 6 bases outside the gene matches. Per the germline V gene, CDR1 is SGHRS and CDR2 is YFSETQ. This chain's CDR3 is CASSLTGDEGYTF. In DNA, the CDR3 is TGCGCCAGCAGCTTAACAGGGGATGAGGGCTACACCTTC.

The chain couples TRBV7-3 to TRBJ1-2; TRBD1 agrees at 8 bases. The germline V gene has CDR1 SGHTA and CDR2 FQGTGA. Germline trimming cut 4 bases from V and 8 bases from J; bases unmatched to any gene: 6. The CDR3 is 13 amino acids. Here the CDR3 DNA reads TGTGCCAGCAGCTCTTCGACAGGGGAAGGCTACACCTTC. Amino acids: CASSSSTGEGYTF.

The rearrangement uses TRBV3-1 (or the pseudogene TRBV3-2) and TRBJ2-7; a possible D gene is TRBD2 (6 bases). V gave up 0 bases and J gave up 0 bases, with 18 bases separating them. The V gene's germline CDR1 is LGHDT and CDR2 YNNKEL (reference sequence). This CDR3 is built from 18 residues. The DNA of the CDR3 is TGTGCCAGCAGCCAAGATTCCCCTAGCGTGAAGAGCTCCTACGAGCAGTACTTC. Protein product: CASSQDSPSVKSSYEQYF.

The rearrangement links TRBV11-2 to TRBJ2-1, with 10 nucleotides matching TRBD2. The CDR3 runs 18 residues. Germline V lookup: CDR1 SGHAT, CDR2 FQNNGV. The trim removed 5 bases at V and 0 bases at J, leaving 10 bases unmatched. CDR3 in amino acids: CASSPGTSALLSYNEQFF. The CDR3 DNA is TGTGCCAGCAGCCCCGGGACTAGCGCCCTCCTCTCCTACAATGAGCAGTTCTTC.

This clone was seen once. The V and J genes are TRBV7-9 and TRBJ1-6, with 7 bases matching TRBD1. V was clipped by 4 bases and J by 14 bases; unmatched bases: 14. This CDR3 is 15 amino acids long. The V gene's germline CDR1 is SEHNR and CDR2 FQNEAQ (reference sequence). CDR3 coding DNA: TGTGCCAGCAGCTGGGGGACAGTCGTCGATTCGACCCTCCACTTT. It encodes CASSWGTVVDSTLHF.

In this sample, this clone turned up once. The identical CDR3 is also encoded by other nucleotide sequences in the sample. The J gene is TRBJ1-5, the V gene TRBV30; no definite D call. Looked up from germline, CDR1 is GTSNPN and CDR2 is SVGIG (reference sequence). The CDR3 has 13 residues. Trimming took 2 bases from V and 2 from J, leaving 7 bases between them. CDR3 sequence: CAWSPAGNQPQHF. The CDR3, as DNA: TGTGCCTGGAGTCCGGCGGGCAATCAGCCCCAGCATTTT.

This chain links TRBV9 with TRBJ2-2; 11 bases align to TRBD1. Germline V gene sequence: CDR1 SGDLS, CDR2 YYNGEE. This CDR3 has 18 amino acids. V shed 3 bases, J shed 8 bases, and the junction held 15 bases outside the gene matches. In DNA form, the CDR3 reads TGTGCCAGCAGCGCGGGGGAGCCCAGGACAGGGGGCATAGGGGAGCTGTTTTTT. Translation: CASSAGEPRTGGIGELFF.

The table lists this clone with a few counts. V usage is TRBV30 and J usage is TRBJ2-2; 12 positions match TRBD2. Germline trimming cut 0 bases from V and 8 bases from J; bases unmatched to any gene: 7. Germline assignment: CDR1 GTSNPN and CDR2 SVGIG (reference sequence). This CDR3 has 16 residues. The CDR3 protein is CAWSVVLAGGTGELFF. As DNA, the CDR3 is TGTGCCTGGAGTGTGGTACTAGCGGGAGGAACAGGGGAGCTGTTTTTT.

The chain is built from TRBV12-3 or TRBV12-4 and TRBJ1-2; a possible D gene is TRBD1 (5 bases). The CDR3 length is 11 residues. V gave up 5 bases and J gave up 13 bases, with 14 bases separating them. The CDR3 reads CASSMTASATF. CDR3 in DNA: TGTGCCAGCAGTATGACAGCTTCGGCCACCTTC.

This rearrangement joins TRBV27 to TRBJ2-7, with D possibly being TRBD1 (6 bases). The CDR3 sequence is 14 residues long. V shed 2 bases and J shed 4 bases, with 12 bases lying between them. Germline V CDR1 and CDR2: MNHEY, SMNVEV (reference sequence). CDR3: CASSLGGKDYEQYF. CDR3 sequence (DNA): TGTGCCAGCAGTTTAGGGGGCAAGGATTACGAGCAGTACTTC.

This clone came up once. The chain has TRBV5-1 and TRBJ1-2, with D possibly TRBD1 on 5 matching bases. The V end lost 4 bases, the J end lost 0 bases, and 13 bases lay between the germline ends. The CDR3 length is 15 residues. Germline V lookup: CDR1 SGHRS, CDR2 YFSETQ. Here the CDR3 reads CASSPTSRANYGYTF. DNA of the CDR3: TGCGCCAGCAGCCCGACGTCCAGGGCTAACTATGGCTACACCTTC.

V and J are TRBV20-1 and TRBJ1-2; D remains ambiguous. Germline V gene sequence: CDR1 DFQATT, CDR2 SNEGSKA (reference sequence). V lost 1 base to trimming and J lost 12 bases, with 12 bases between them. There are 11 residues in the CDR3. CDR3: CSARGGKVHTF. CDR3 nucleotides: TGCAGTGCTAGAGGAGGCAAAGTTCACACCTTC.

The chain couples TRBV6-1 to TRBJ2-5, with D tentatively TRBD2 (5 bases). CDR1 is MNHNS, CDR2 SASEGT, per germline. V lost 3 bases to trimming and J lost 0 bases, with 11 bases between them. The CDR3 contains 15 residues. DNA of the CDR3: TGTGCCAGCAGTGAGGGCGGGCCGTACCAAGAGACCCAGTACTTC. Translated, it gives CASSEGGPYQETQYF.

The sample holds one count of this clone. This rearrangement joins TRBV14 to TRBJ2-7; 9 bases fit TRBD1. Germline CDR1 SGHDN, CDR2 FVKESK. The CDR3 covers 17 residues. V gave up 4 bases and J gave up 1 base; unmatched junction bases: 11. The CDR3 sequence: CASSPHPGQGLSYEQYF. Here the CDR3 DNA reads TGTGCCAGCAGCCCCCACCCGGGACAGGGCCTTTCCTACGAGCAGTACTTC.

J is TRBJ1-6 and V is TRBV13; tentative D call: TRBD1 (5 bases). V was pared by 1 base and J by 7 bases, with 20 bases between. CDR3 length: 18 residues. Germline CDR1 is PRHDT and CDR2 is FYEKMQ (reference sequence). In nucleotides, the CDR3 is TGTGCCAGCAGCTTAGCCGACTTTCGCTATCAGGGAAATTCACCCCTCCACTTT. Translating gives CASSLADFRYQGNSPLHF.

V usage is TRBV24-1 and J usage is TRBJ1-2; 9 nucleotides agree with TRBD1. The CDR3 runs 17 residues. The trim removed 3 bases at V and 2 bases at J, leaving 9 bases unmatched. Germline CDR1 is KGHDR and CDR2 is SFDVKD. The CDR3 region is CATSDPAGGTGNYGYTF. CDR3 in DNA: TGTGCCACCAGTGATCCGGCAGGTGGGACAGGGAACTATGGCTACACCTTC.

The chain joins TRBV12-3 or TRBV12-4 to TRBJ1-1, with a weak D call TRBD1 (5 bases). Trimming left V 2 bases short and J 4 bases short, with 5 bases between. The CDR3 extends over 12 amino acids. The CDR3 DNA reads TGTGCCAGCAGTTTACAGGGCACTGAAGCTTTCTTT. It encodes CASSLQGTEAFF.